The clone carrying this T cell receptor (beta chain) appeared many times. This specimen comes from a study of neurological immune-mediated disorders. TCRdb re-called the 5' RACE reads through MiXCR, storing one row per CDR3 protein. The sample contains approximately 31,000 distinct CDR3 sequences, around 13% of which appear only once. This sample's time point: longitudinal time-point 2. This CDR3 contains 14 residues. V was pared by 5 bases and J by 5 bases, with 15 bases between. The germline V gene has CDR1 LNHNV and CDR2 YYDKDF (reference sequence). The clonotype originates from a woman aged 40 to 55 in good health. The chain links TRBV15 to TRBJ2-5, with D maybe TRBD2 (5 bases). The sequencing input was PBMCs. This chain's CDR3 is CATSRPGNRETQYF. In nucleotides, the CDR3 is TGTGCCACCAGCCGCCCGGGGAATCGTGAGACCCAGTACTTC.